One and the same sample provided the 24 T cell receptor beta chains below, sequenced in a study of blood T cells in healthy people across ages. Then a second PCR, running roughly 7 to 12 cycles, was carried out with a sample-barcoded 5' primer and a J-beta primer mix. TCRdb independently ran MiXCR on the 5' RACE reads; one entry per CDR3 protein. In the table there are 2 million or so distinct CDR3 sequences, roughly 50% of which are singletons. Sequenced: blood. Every receptor here comes from a middle-aged woman in good health.

This chain connects TRBV29-1 to TRBJ2-3; TRBD2 is a possible D gene (6 bases). The CDR3 is 14 residues long. V gave up 5 bases and J gave up 1 base, with 13 bases separating them. In germline, CDR1 is SQVTM, CDR2 ANQGSEA. CDR3 DNA sequence: TGCAGCGTTCGATGGGGAGGAGGCACAGATACGCAGTATTTT. It is translated as CSVRWGGGTDTQYF.

The chain links TRBV5-6 to TRBJ1-2, with no clear D. The V and J ends lost 0 bases and 0 bases respectively, with 9 bases between them. The CDR3 contains 15 residues. CDR1 and CDR2 (germline): SGHDT, YYEEEE. The CDR3 is CASSLDLQSNYGYTF. The CDR3, as DNA: TGTGCCAGCAGCTTGGATCTCCAGTCTAACTATGGCTACACCTTC. Complete variable domain (other parts from reference TRBV5-6 and TRBJ1-2): DAGVTQSPTHLIKTRGQQVTLRCSPKSGHDTVSWYQQALGQGPQFIFQYYEEEERQRGNFPDRFSGHQFPNYSSELNVNALLLGDSALYLCASSLDLQSNYGYTFGSGTRLTVV.

The sample holds a few counts of this clonotype. J is TRBJ1-2 and V is TRBV24-1; 7 bases agree with TRBD1. The CDR3 sequence is 16 residues long. Germline V CDR1 and CDR2: KGHDR, SFDVKD. After removal of 10 bases from V and 3 bases from J, the junction contained 16 bases not matched to a gene. CDR3 sequence (DNA): TGTGCCACGCCGGAATGTGACAGGGAAGAAGACTATGGCTACACCTTC. Translated: CATPECDREEDYGYTF.

The chain carries TRBV25-1 and TRBJ1-4; no reliable D call. The V gene lost 4 bases and the J gene lost 5 bases, with 5 bases spanning the gap. The CDR3 extends over 12 amino acids. Germline assignment: CDR1 MGHDK and CDR2 SYGVNS. The CDR3 spells CASSVMNEKLFF. The DNA of the CDR3 is TGTGCCAGCAGTGTCATGAATGAAAAACTGTTTTTT.

This clonotype was detected a few times. The chain employs TRBV5-1 and TRBJ1-4; 7 bases line up with TRBD1. The CDR3 length is 15 residues. V lost 4 bases to trimming and J lost 8 bases; unmatched junction nucleotides: 11. Per germline, CDR1 SGHRS and CDR2 YFSETQ. The DNA for the CDR3 is TGCGCCAGCAGCCCCCCGGGACAGCAGGGCGAAAAACTGTTTTTT. This codes for CASSPPGQQGEKLFF.

This sequence joins TRBV6-1 and TRBJ1-5; no firm D call. The CDR3 covers 10 residues. Germline V gives CDR1 MNHNS, CDR2 SASEGT. The V and J ends lost 10 bases and 9 bases respectively, with 10 bases between them. The CDR3: CATQLWPQHF. In DNA, the CDR3 is TGTGCCACCCAATTATGGCCCCAGCATTTT.

This chain's CDR3 is CSAQRQGPLSTDTQYF. CDR3 bases: TGCAGTGCGCAACGACAGGGGCCCCTTAGCACAGATACGCAGTATTTT. J is TRBJ2-3 and V is TRBV20-1; 8 positions match TRBD1. This CDR3 has 16 amino acids. The V and J ends lost 6 bases and 0 bases, in that order; junction bases with no gene match: 11. Looked up from germline, CDR1 is DFQATT and CDR2 is SNEGSKA (reference sequence).

This clonotype was observed once. Germline and junction disagree at one end, which may indicate a read error. The chain is built from TRBV27 and TRBJ1-6; the match to TRBD1 covers 9 bases. Germline CDR1 reads MNHEY; CDR2 reads SMNVEV (reference sequence). The CDR3 extends over 16 amino acids. In DNA form, the CDR3 reads TGTGCCTGCAGTTTCCAGGACAGGGGATGGAGCTCACCCCTCCACTTT. As protein: CACSFQDRGWSSPLHF.

The CDR3 loop is CSAARDTEAFF. CDR3 DNA sequence: TGCAGCGCCGCTAGGGATACTGAAGCTTTCTTT. The gene calls are TRBV29-1 and TRBJ1-1; no definite D call. The CDR3 has 11 amino acids. CDR1 SQVTM and CDR2 ANQGSEA come from the germline V gene. The ends were cut back, 7 bases at V and 5 bases at J, with 11 bases in the middle.

CDR3 DNA sequence: TGCAGCGTTACCGGGACCGAATCCTACGAGCAGTACTTC. Translated: CSVTGTESYEQYF. This chain links TRBV29-1 with TRBJ2-4; either TRBD1 or TRBD2 may fit D (5 bases each). The assigned J gene may be wrong: the sequence end matches TRBJ2-7 better. The CDR3 covers 13 residues. Germline assignment: CDR1 SQVTM and CDR2 ANQGSEA.

The chain has TRBV28 and TRBJ2-6; D might be TRBD1 or TRBD2, each matching 6 bases. V was cut by 10 bases and J by 2 bases, with 12 bases left in between. This CDR3 contains 14 residues. Per germline, CDR1 MDHEN and CDR2 SYDVKM. The CDR3 spells CATMRGAGANVLTF. The CDR3 DNA sequence: TGTGCCACCATGAGGGGGGCTGGGGCCAACGTCCTGACTTTC.

The chain carries TRBV19 and TRBJ1-2, with 7 bases that match TRBD1. Germline loops: CDR1 LNHDA, CDR2 SQIVND (reference sequence). V lost 6 bases to trimming and J lost 7 bases; unmatched junction nucleotides: 17. There are 16 residues in the CDR3. The CDR3 loop is CASSPSTGTVFSGYTF. The CDR3 DNA reads TGTGCCAGTAGCCCCTCGACAGGGACGGTTTTTTCTGGCTACACCTTC. The whole variable domain, filled in from reference TRBV19 and TRBJ1-2, reads DGGITQSPKYLFRKEGQNVTLSCEQNLNHDAMYWYRQDPGQGLRLIYYSQIVNDFQKGDIAEGYSVSREKKESFPLTVTSAQKNPTAFYLCASSPSTGTVFSGYTFGSGTRLTVV.

The chain carries TRBV28 and TRBJ2-7, with 9 bases aligning to TRBD2. The CDR3 is made up of 14 amino acids. Germline values: CDR1 MDHEN, CDR2 SYDVKM. The V segment lost 7 bases and the J segment 2 bases; nucleotides outside the gene matches: 6. The CDR3, as DNA: TGTGCCAGCAACAGCGGGGGGAGCCCCTACGAGCAGTACTTC. Residues: CASNSGGSPYEQYF. Looking up the rest from reference TRBV28 and TRBJ2-7 gives the full variable domain: DVKVTQSSRYLVKRTGEKVFLECVQDMDHENMFWYRQDPGLGLRLIYFSYDVKMKEKGDIPEGYSVSREKKERFSLILESASTNQTSMYLCASNSGGSPYEQYFGPGTRLTVT.

The rearrangement joins TRBV6-1 to TRBJ2-5; D gene uncertain. From germline, CDR1 is MNHNS and CDR2 SASEGT. There are 15 residues in the CDR3. V shed 7 bases and J shed 11 bases, with 26 bases lying between them. Here the CDR3 reads CASTPYLSSYNEQYF. The CDR3 bases are TGTGCCAGCACCCCGTACCTAAGCTCCTACAATGAGCAGTACTTC.

A few counts support this clonotype. The genes are TRBV27 and TRBJ2-5; the D gene could be TRBD1 or TRBD2 (5 bases each). This CDR3 is built from 13 residues. Germline CDR1 MNHEY, CDR2 SMNVEV (reference sequence). The V end lost 4 bases, the J end lost 4 bases, and 10 bases lay between the germline ends. CDR3 DNA sequence: TGTGCCAGCAGTTACTACGGGACAGAGACCCAGTACTTC. Translation gives CASSYYGTETQYF.

The gene calls are TRBV20-1 and TRBJ2-7, with D possibly matching TRBD1 (7 bases). With the DNA end fitting TRBJ2-5 better, the J assignment may be wrong. Germline V gene sequence: CDR1 DFQATT, CDR2 SNEGSKA (reference sequence). The CDR3 loop spans 14 amino acids. For the CDR3, the DNA is TGCAGTGCAAAAAAGCGTTCAGGGGGGGAGACCCAGTACTTC. Its translation is CSAKKRSGGETQYF.

This clonotype has a handful of counts. The gene calls are TRBV11-1 and TRBJ2-7; D tentatively reads TRBD1 or TRBD2 (6 bases each). The length of the CDR3 is 15 residues. Germline CDR1 SGHAT, CDR2 FQDESV (reference sequence). V was pared by 2 bases and J by 3 bases, with 14 bases between. This chain's CDR3 is CASSLLQGGNYEQYF. The CDR3 DNA follows: TGTGCCAGCAGCTTACTACAGGGAGGAAACTACGAGCAGTACTTC.

This clonotype was found a few times. The chain combines TRBV12-5 with TRBJ2-3; D ambiguous. The CDR3 length is 13 residues. The V gene's germline CDR1 is LGHNT and CDR2 FRNRAP. Trimming took off 6 bases at V and 5 bases at J, with 12 bases between the two ends. CDR3 in amino acids: CASGLGPKDTQYF. CDR3 coding DNA: TGTGCTAGTGGCTTAGGGCCTAAAGATACGCAGTATTTT.

The rearrangement links TRBV4-2 to TRBJ2-5; either TRBD1 or TRBD2 may fit D (6 bases each). Trimming removed 3 bases from V and 4 bases from J, with 21 bases in between. CDR1 and CDR2 from the germline V gene are LGHNA and YNFKEQ. The CDR3 is 17 residues long. Written as DNA, the CDR3 is TGTGCCAGCAGCCATAGGAGCAGGGGAGGCCGAGGAGAGACCCAGTACTTC. Encoded protein: CASSHRSRGGRGETQYF.

V and J are TRBV4-2 and TRBJ2-7; 12 nucleotides align to TRBD2. The germline V gene encodes CDR1 LGHNA and CDR2 YNFKEQ. CDR3 size: 16 residues. V was pared by 1 base and J by 5 bases, with 6 bases of the junction left unmatched. CDR3 protein: CASSQGGASGGDEQYF. The CDR3, as DNA: TGTGCCAGCAGCCAAGGTGGAGCTAGCGGGGGGGACGAGCAGTACTTC.

The chain is built from TRBV10-3 and TRBJ2-7; possibly TRBD1 or TRBD2 for D (5 bases each). Between the trimmed V and J ends, which lost 0 bases and 9 bases, there was a span of 9 bases. Germline assignment: CDR1 ENHRY and CDR2 SYGVKD. The CDR3 runs 12 residues. The CDR3 is CAISESPGRQYF. The CDR3 bases are TGTGCCATCAGTGAGTCACCGGGACGGCAGTACTTC.

The V gene is TRBV7-9, the J gene TRBJ1-1; D gene uncertain. V gave up 1 base and J gave up 8 bases, with 11 bases separating them. Germline CDR1 is SEHNR and CDR2 is FQNEAQ (reference sequence). The CDR3 consists of 13 residues. The CDR3 coding sequence is TGTGCCAGCAGCTTAGACCTGACTACGGAAGCTTTCTTT. Translation: CASSLDLTTEAFF.

The gene calls are TRBV7-8 and TRBJ1-2; D unclear. The CDR3 length is 12 residues. CDR1 and CDR2 (germline): SGHVS, FQNEAQ. Deletions cut 1 base from V and 10 bases from J, with 10 bases between. The CDR3 nucleotides read TGTGCCAGCAGCTTAGTCTGGCAGCCCTACACCTTC. It translates to CASSLVWQPYTF.

The table lists this clonotype with a few counts. The rearrangement links TRBV12-3 or TRBV12-4 to TRBJ1-2; D remains ambiguous. The CDR3 is 11 residues long. The ends were cut back, 7 bases at V and 7 bases at J, with 10 bases in the middle. In DNA form, the CDR3 reads TGTGCCAGCACTACTGGGTTTGGCTACACCTTC. Translating it yields CASTTGFGYTF.